Presented here are 3 T cell receptor beta chains from one specimen sequenced in a study of T cell responses to AZD1222 COVID-19 vaccine. Sequenced by immunoSEQ multiplex PCR; TCRdb stores in-frame clones only, minus some. The table shows some 140,000 clones, with roughly 90% occurring only once. Sample: peripheral blood, taken on day 0 of AZD1222 vaccination. The receptors were sampled from an adult in good health.

The rearrangement links TRBV7-9 to TRBJ1-1, with 10 bases lining up with TRBD1. The germline CDR1 and CDR2 sequences are SEHNR and FQNEAQ (reference sequence). J was trimmed by 8 bases and V by 4 bases; bases with no gene match: 4. The CDR3 is made up of 13 amino acids. The CDR3 reads CASSYDRGLEAFF. The CDR3 DNA follows: TGTGCCAGCAGCTACGACAGGGGGCTCGAAGCTTTCTTT.

The rearrangement uses TRBV28 and TRBJ2-3, with 9 bases fitting TRBD2. The CDR3 sequence is 21 residues long. J lost 4 bases, V lost 5 bases, and 25 bases had no gene match. Germline V gives CDR1 MDHEN, CDR2 SYDVKM. As DNA, the CDR3 is TGTGCCAGCAGTACTATATACAGGGCGAAGACGAAAGCGGGAGGCGCAGATACGCAGTATTTT. The encoded protein is CASSTIYRAKTKAGGADTQYF. Full variable domain (rest looked up from reference TRBV28 and TRBJ2-3): DVKVTQSSRYLVKRTGEKVFLECVQDMDHENMFWYRQDPGLGLRLIYFSYDVKMKEKGDIPEGYSVSREKKERFSLILESASTNQTSMYLCASSTIYRAKTKAGGADTQYFGPGTRLTVL.

The genes are TRBV30 and TRBJ2-7, with D possibly being TRBD2 (6 bases). V was cut by 2 bases and J by 5 bases, with 16 bases left in between. CDR3 length: 14 amino acids. Germline lookup yields CDR1 GTSNPN and CDR2 SVGIG (reference sequence). In DNA, the CDR3 is TGTGCCTGGAGTTATCATGAAGGGAGGAACGAGCAGTACTTC. Translated: CAWSYHEGRNEQYF.